Following are 2 T cell receptor beta chains from one sample sequenced in a study of memory CD4+ T cells and cytomegalovirus serostatus. Single viable CD3+CD4+CD8-CD45RO+ cells were sorted as the memory CD4+ T cells. TCRdb's copy holds only in-frame clones and misses some; the assay was immunoSEQ multiplex PCR. This table has around 50,000 clones, about 81% appearing once. Material: memory CD4+ T cells from blood. These receptors all come from an adult in good health and CMV-seronegative.

This clone was detected a few times. The chain employs TRBV20-1 and TRBJ2-5, with D perhaps matching TRBD2 (6 bases). The CDR3 runs to 11 residues. The ends were cut back, 1 base at V and 11 bases at J, with 11 bases in the middle. The germline V gene encodes CDR1 DFQATT and CDR2 SNEGSKA (reference sequence). The CDR3 nucleotides are TGCAGTGCTAGAGGCGGGACCTCACAGTACTTC. Its translation: CSARGGTSQYF.

The chain recombines TRBV2 with TRBJ2-2; 12 bases are shared with TRBD1. The CDR3 length is 14 residues. Germline CDR1 reads SNHLY; CDR2 reads FYNNEI. J lost 6 bases, V lost 6 bases, and 2 bases had no gene match. CDR3 sequence reads: CASRGQGAAGELFF. In DNA, the CDR3 is TGTGCCAGCAGGGGACAGGGGGCCGCCGGGGAGCTGTTTTTT.